This T cell receptor beta chain derives from a study of technical replicates of blood from a few donors. Sequencing was performed with immunoSEQ multiplex PCR; in TCRdb, only in-frame clones are kept and a portion is missing. The sample contains around 58,000 clones, approximately 90% of which appear only once. CDR3 length: 14 amino acids. V shed 4 bases and J shed 6 bases, with 12 bases lying between them. Germline loops: CDR1 MNHNS, CDR2 SASEGT. Sequencing input: PBMCs. The chain has TRBV6-1 and TRBJ1-4; D gene uncertain. The clonotype originates from a human donor in good health. Some clones in this sample may be carry-over from other donors' samples. Here the CDR3 DNA reads TGTGCCAGCAGTGCCAGATTCCCTGATGAAAAACTGTTTTTT. Translation: CASSARFPDEKLFF.